The source of this TCR beta chain is a study of CD8+CD57+ T cells in acquired aplastic anemia. Patients chosen for sequencing had shown CD8+CD57+ cell expansion by flow cytometry. This CDR3 has 12 residues. Germline CDR1 reads SGDLS; CDR2 reads YYNGEE. CDR3 and TCR beta VDJ profiling relied on genomic DNA as the template. Via MiXCR, TCRdb re-called the reads, giving one row per CDR3 protein. This sample yields 270,000 or so distinct CDR3 sequences, of which approximately 79% are seen a single time; 40% to 55% belongs to the top ten. Turning to this clonotype: A junction end diverges from the germline sequence, so it may reflect a read error.

What was sequenced was sorted CD4+, CD8+, or CD8+CD57+ T cells (not recorded which) from PBMCs. The receptor comes from a human donor with aplastic anemia. This chain links TRBV9 with TRBJ2-4; D gene ambiguous. The CDR3 nucleotides are TGTGCCAGCAGAGTAGGTGCGAACATTCAGTACTTT. Protein product: CASRVGANIQYF.